The present TCR beta chain was sequenced within a study of cytomegalovirus exposure and HLA in healthy donors (dated by TCRdb to about 2017). Study-wide context: An earlier analysis of some 620 of the donors reported 276 Gb of sequence data and 117 million unique TCR beta sequences obtained from about 200 million T cells. A later genetic analysis used genome-wide SNP genotypes for about three fifths of the roughly 700 donors, treating that subset as a discovery cohort. To predict cytomegalovirus infection status, the study brought together high-throughput TCR immunosequencing, statistical association of individual TCRs with disease status, and machine learning. Of the 300 to 450 genotyped donors, roughly 80% were placed in the genetic ancestry cluster associated with self-reported Caucasian donors. Every discovery cohort repertoire had been produced on one sequencing platform. Approximately 310 gigabases of sequencing data and approximately 85 million unique TCR sequences were included in an early release covering over 600 HLA-typed donors. An earlier analysis of around 540 of the donors applied high-throughput TCR beta sequencing to assess whether each TCR beta V gene segment acted as functional or pseudogenic. In a later analysis, previously published TCR beta repertoires from about 640 donors were re-analyzed and high-resolution HLA genotyping was added so that TCR occurrence patterns could be studied. The T cell repertoires of 670 or so subjects were profiled by immunosequencing and related to cytomegalovirus serostatus. HLA typing included class I and class II loci at four-digit resolution. The study was designed to test whether signatures of past pathogen exposure could be identified by cataloging public T cell receptors. Typing coverage differed by locus: A, B, C, DRB1 and DQB1 were typed in roughly 620-630 donors, DQA1 in about 500, DPA1 in approximately 610, and DPB1 in roughly 470. Donor age, sex, ethnicity and CMV serostatus were compiled together with the repertoire data. On average, around 200,000 unique TCR beta nucleotide sequences were sequenced per donor among a few hundred genotyped donors of the cohort, with 15% to 20% of those sequences being non-productive. Besides the first cohort of approximately 670 subjects, a separate validation cohort made up of roughly 130 different subjects was used. About 5 DR-DQ haplotypes were handled as single units for association and clustering, since linkage in the cohort was strong. Rather than drawing on any new phenotypic data, the later analysis identified candidate immune exposures from TCR beta sequences and the way those sequences occurred across donors. Findings and caveats that apply to the study as a whole: In a later genetic analysis, a missense DCLRE1C variant was associated with V-gene and J-gene trimming of TCR beta chains, and the association was replicated in an independent cohort. A further reported finding was that TCR beta sequences accurately predicted the HLA-A and HLA-B alleles for most subjects in the first cohort. Sequencing depth was assumed to be roughly uniform across donors in the presence/absence analyses, though that assumption may not hold. Linkage disequilibrium might explain the correlated functional status among segregating V segments, but an unknown experimental factor could not be ruled out. The only immune exposure information available for the cohort was CMV serostatus. In a later analysis, around 17,000 TCR beta sequences were associated with specific HLA alleles at a false discovery rate of 0.05. According to a later analysis, parvovirus B19, influenza, CMV and Epstein-Barr virus appeared linked to several top co-occurrence clusters. A later analysis found that most CMV-associated TCR beta chains appeared HLA-restricted, with HLA associations seemingly driven largely by CMV exposure. Because some donors lacked HLA typing at each locus, the association tests relied only on the typed subset. According to a later analysis, TCR association rates differed among HLA loci, with DRB1 alleles showing the most associated TCRs and HLA-C alleles showing the fewest. When HLA alleles, especially DR and DQ, strongly co-occurred, TCR associations were difficult to assign to individual alleles. A group of highly shared sequence variants was considered likely to be a technical artifact of the sequencing pipeline. Seventeen rarely observed V segments, including chromosome 9 orphons, were excluded from the earlier analysis of approximately 600 of the donors because counts were too low. In a later analysis, HLA-associated TCR beta chains showed more clonal expansion and lower generation probabilities than non-associated chains that were equally common. Some IMGT-functional V segments, including TRBV6-2 and TRBV6-3, could not be told apart with the 87-base-pair reads, so those segments were excluded. In an earlier analysis of 587 of the donors, most TCR beta V segments were observed in productive rearrangements about 90% or about 30% of the time, broadly matching IMGT annotations. The study gave a list of 150 to 200 TCR beta chains associated with cytomegalovirus. This cohort had only TCR beta chains sequenced, and the lack of alpha or paired-chain data limited which features could be detected. A later genetic analysis reported fewer N-insertions in productive TCRs among donors in an Asian-associated ancestry cluster than the roughly 700-donor mean. It was suggested by the authors that the approach could potentially be generalized to other disease states and immunological phenotypes. The classifier was reported to diagnose cytomegalovirus status with high specificity and sensitivity in both the original and validation cohorts. While some public TCRs were present in many individuals, most TCR sequences turned up only very rarely across donors. In vitro tests confirmed that three of the cytomegalovirus-associated TCR beta chains recognize cytomegalovirus antigens.

The cohort consisted of 650 to 700 healthy bone marrow donors. Cohort members were all nominally healthy when sampled, although unrecorded immune exposures were likely present. The donor tested CMV seropositive and was one of the 289 seropositive cohort members. A peripheral blood sample was collected from each donor, and TCR beta sequencing was performed on peripheral blood mononuclear cells. Genomic DNA was extracted from the blood cell samples with the Qiagen DNeasy Blood Extraction Kit. A remark on this clone: The clone's antigen remains unknown. It has no much larger one-base neighbor in the sample; base qualities were not kept.

Ends trimmed: V by 5 bases, J by 4 bases; bases unmatched to a gene: 14. Its CDR3 holds 19 amino acids, cysteine through phenylalanine. Left in the record is the CDR3 DNA by itself, 57 bases read in frame from the first base. As encoded in the germline V gene (reference sequence), CDR1 is LNHDA while CDR2 is SQIVND. The library was built by means of the immunoSEQ multiplex PCR assay. The multiplex PCR relied on a mix of 60 forward primers for TCR Vbeta segments and 13 reverse primers for TCR Jbeta segments. Amplification of the CDR3 region of rearranged TCR beta genes was performed with a multiplex PCR assay on genomic DNA. Amplified TCR beta libraries were sequenced as 87-base-pair reads on the Illumina HiSeq System. Turning to the authors' computational methods: Across the 600 to 700 repertoires, a later analysis counted tens of millions of unique TCR beta chains, some 11 million of which were shared by at least two donors. To remove PCR and sequencing errors, raw reads were error-corrected and collapsed into unique sequences using a nearest-neighbor algorithm that merged closely related sequences. To assign V, D and J gene segments, CDR3 sequences were aligned to IMGT reference sequences. For a sequence to be retained, a match of at least six nucleotides to both a V gene segment and a J gene segment was required. A rearrangement counted as productive if the CDR3 had no stop codons and remained in frame with V and J, and every other rearrangement counted as non-productive. CDR3 was defined by IMGT convention, running from the second conserved V-encoded cysteine to the conserved J-encoded phenylalanine. Sequences without an unambiguous match to a single V gene segment were excluded from the earlier analysis of over 500 of the donors. In an earlier analysis of approximately 560 of the donors, a V segment was called functional when productive rearrangements were above 56.7%, and segregating when the standard deviation between donors exceeded 5%. To diagnose cytomegalovirus status from the catalog of TCR beta chain sequences, a statistical classification framework was built. V and J gene assignment, in a later analysis, came from comparing TCR nucleotide sequences with IMGT/GENE-DB human TR gene sequences. In a later analysis, CDR3 sequences and most-parsimonious VDJ recombination scenarios were assigned using the TCRdist pipeline. In a later analysis, each TCR beta chain was defined by its CDR3 amino acid sequence together with its V-gene family, and reads without a unique V-gene family were excluded. To address suspected cross-contamination and a sequencing artifact, a later analysis removed over 500 highly shared, low-generation-probability nucleotide sequences. In a later analysis, a clonal expansion index was calculated for each public chain from normalized within-repertoire ranks of inferred template counts. In a later analysis, generation probabilities were computed using a VDJ recombination model fitted to out-of-frame rearrangements, and the results were checked against IGoR. A later analysis scored TCR-TCR, TCR-HLA and TCR-CMV co-occurrence with hypergeometric tests, applying a repertoire-size bias correction to TCR pairs. A later analysis estimated false discovery rates by permuting HLA or CMV assignments 20 times. In a later analysis, co-occurring TCRs were grouped with DBSCAN, and TCRdist sequence similarity was added when clustering was performed within HLA-allele-positive subsets. Repertoires with fewer than 30,000 or more than 120,000 public chains were left out of co-occurrence clustering, as were five repertoires with anomalous nucleotide sharing. Entries here come from immuneACCESS through TCRdb and include only in-frame sequences with V and J called. Some clones fail to appear in such tables; in the studies checked, an unresolved V gene covers under half of the shortfall, and the cause of the remainder is unknown. That table is the source of V, J and clone size, and D and trimming were worked out from the DNA. In all, the sample holds about 140,000 clones, and approximately 70% of those were seen once. The leading ten clones occupy 2.1% of the sample.

The chain was built from TRBV19 and TRBJ2-1; 13 middle bases align to TRBD2. Specimen: PBMCs. This sequence was found in an older woman in good health and CMV-seropositive. The CDR3 reads as follows: CASSPTSTSGRAFYNEQFF. The sequenced DNA: TGTGCCAGTAGTCCGACATCCACTAGCGGGAGGGCCTTTTACAATGAGCAGTTCTTC.